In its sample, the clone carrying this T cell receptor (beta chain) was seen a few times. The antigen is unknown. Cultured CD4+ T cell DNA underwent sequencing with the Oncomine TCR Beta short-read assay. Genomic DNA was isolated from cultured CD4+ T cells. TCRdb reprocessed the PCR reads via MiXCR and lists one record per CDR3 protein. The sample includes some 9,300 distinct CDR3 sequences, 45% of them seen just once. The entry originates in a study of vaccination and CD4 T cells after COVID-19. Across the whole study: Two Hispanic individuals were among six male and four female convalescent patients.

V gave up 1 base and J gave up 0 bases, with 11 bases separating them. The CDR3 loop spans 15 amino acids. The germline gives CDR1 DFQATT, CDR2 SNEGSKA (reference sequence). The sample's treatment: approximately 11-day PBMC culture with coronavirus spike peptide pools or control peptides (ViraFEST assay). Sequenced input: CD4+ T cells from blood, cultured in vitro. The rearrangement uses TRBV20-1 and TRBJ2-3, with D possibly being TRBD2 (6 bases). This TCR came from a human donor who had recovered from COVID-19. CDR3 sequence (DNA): TGCAGTGCTAGAGTTTCTAGCGTTAGCACAGATACGCAGTATTTT. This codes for CSARVSSVSTDTQYF.